The rows below give T cell receptor beta chains drawn from one sample of a study of cytomegalovirus exposure and HLA in healthy donors. Data came from immunoSEQ multiplex PCR; TCRdb stores just in-frame clones and leaves some out. The ten top clones account for about 6%, within a sample of about 34,000 clones. The sequencing sample was made of PBMCs. All receptors derive from a human donor in good health. Both conserved end residues are part of each CDR3. D genes are given only for firm matches.

d_gene	v_gene	j_gene	CDR3aa
NA	TRBV5-1	TRBJ1-5	CASSLEGPQPQHF
TRBD1	TRBV5-4	TRBJ2-1	CASSSDRGSRNEQFF
NA	TRBV5-6	TRBJ1-1	CASSEDRFDTEAFF
TRBD1	TRBV5-1	TRBJ1-2	CASSFLQGDGGYTF
NA	TRBV6-6	NA	CASSYSRAAGTYEQYF
TRBD1	TRBV27	TRBJ2-7	CASSLGTGAEQYF
NA	TRBV5-6	TRBJ1-4	CASSPVSANEKLFF
NA	TRBV7-3	TRBJ1-1	CASSLTQTTEAFF
TRBD1	TRBV13	TRBJ2-7	CASSTRDRYYEQYF
TRBD1	TRBV27	TRBJ1-2	CASSSPRGTANNYGYTF
TRBD1	TRBV5-1	TRBJ1-3	CASSHRPAGTAGNTIYF
NA	TRBV13	TRBJ2-7	CASSLRSYEQYF
TRBD1	TRBV13	TRBJ1-3	CASSLRGRTGEAGNTIYF
NA	TRBV6-4	TRBJ2-3	CASSEKLEADTQYF
NA	TRBV28	TRBJ1-1	CASSLGTGRLNTEAFF
NA	TRBV5-4	TRBJ2-2	CASSRVDRVNTGELFF
TRBD2	TRBV4-2	TRBJ2-3	CASSPGGTSIDTQYF
TRBD1	TRBV19	TRBJ2-7	CASSPGGQAKQYF
TRBD1	TRBV30	TRBJ2-2	CAWSVRDRDSGELFF
NA	TRBV5-6	TRBJ1-4	CASSPYYVGTNEKLFF
TRBD2	TRBV15	TRBJ2-2	CATQRGEVTGELFF
TRBD1	TRBV5-6	TRBJ2-2	CASSLVDRWTGELFF
TRBD1	TRBV6-1	TRBJ1-1	CASSISRDRREAFF
NA	TRBV6-1	TRBJ1-1	CASSEGRQRNAEAFF
NA	TRBV19	TRBJ1-5	CASKADSSPPQHF
NA	TRBV9	TRBJ2-5	CASSVTRDYQETQYF
NA	TRBV19	TRBJ1-2	CASSIARQAANYGYTF
TRBD1	TRBV7-8	TRBJ2-7	CASSLRAGGDWYEQYF
NA	TRBV4-2	TRBJ1-4	CASSQDQGTNEKLFF
TRBD1	TRBV19	TRBJ1-2	CASSPGQAPVYGYTF
NA	TRBV21-1	TRBJ1-1	CASSKWQGDTEAFF
NA	TRBV20-1	TRBJ2-7	CSAPRGNEQYF
NA	TRBV18	TRBJ1-1	CASSPPVGKTNTEAFF
NA	TRBV5-6	TRBJ1-1	CASSLAGGQTEAFF
TRBD1	TRBV11-1	TRBJ2-1	CASSHRTGVNNEQFF
TRBD1	TRBV5-4	TRBJ1-1	CASSPAGTGGTEAFF
NA	TRBV2	TRBJ2-2	CASSDIRNTGELFF
NA	TRBV30	TRBJ2-7	CAWSADTGWGQYF
NA	TRBV19	TRBJ1-4	CASSIRLNRVNEKLFF
TRBD2	TRBV15	TRBJ2-7	CATSRGGTVAYEQYF
NA	TRBV5-1	TRBJ1-1	CASSLAPGGTEAFF
NA	TRBV27	TRBJ2-7	CASSLQGYSYEQYF
NA	TRBV6-1	TRBJ1-3	CASPSLDSGNTIYF
NA	TRBV7-3	TRBJ1-1	CASSLRLANTEAFF
NA	TRBV18	TRBJ2-2	CASSPRTANTGELFF
TRBD1	TRBV9	TRBJ2-1	CASSLTQGVLQNEQFF
NA	TRBV10-1	TRBJ1-6	CASSESPPGGLRNSPLHF
NA	TRBV7-9	TRBJ2-2	CASSFKGHGELFF
TRBD2	TRBV5-1	TRBJ2-3	CASSFGLAGSTDTQYF
TRBD1	TRBV29-1	TRBJ2-2	CSVGTGVSGELFF